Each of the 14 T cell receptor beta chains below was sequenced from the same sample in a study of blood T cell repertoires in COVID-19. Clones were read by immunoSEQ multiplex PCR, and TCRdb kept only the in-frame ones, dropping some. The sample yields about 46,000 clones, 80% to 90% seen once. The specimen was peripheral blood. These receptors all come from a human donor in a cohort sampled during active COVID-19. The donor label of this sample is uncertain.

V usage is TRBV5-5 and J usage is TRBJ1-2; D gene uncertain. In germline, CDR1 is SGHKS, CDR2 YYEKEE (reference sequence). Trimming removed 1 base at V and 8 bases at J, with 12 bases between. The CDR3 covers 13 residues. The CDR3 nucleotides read TGTGCCAGCAGCTTGTCGCCCGGGGAAGGCTACACCTTC. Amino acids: CASSLSPGEGYTF.

CDR3 amino acids: CASSQGTSGYTGELFF. CDR3 in DNA: TGTGCCAGCAGCCAAGGGACTAGCGGATACACCGGGGAGCTGTTTTTT. The chain uses TRBV7-6 and TRBJ2-2; 11 nucleotides line up with TRBD2. The CDR3 is made up of 16 amino acids. Per germline, CDR1 SGHVS and CDR2 FNYEAQ. V lost 5 bases and J lost 3; bases outside the gene matches: 5.

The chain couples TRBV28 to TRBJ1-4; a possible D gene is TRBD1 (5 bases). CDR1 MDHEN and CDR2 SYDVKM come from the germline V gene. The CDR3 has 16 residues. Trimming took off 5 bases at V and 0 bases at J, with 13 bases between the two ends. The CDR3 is CASSPWGGSTNEKLFF. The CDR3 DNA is TGTGCCAGCAGTCCCTGGGGGGGGTCAACTAATGAAAAACTGTTTTTT.

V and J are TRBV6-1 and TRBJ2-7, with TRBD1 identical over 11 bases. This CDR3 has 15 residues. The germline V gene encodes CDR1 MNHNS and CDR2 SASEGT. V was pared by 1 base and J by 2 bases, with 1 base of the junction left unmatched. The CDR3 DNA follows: TGTGCCAGCAGTGAAGGGGACAGGGGGACCTACGAGCAGTACTTC. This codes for CASSEGDRGTYEQYF.

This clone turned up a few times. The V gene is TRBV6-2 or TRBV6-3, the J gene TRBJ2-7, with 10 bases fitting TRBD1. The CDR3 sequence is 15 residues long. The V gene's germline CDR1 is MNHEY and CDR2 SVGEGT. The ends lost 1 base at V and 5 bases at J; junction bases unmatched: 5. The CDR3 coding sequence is TGTGCCAGCAGTTACTACGGGACAGGGGTGAACGAGCAGTACTTC. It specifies CASSYYGTGVNEQYF.

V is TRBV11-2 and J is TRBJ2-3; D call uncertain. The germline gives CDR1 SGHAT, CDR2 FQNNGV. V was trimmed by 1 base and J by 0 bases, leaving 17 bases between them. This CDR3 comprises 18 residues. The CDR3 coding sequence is TGTGCCAGCAGCTTAGTGTACGCAGATCCCTCTAGCACAGATACGCAGTATTTT. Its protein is CASSLVYADPSSTDTQYF.

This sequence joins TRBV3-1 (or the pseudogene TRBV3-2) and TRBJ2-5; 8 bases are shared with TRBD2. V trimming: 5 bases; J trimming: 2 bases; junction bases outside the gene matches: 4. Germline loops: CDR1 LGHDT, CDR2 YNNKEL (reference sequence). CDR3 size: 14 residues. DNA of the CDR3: TGTGCCAGCAGCTTAGCGGGAAGGCAAGAGACCCAGTACTTC. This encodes CASSLAGRQETQYF.

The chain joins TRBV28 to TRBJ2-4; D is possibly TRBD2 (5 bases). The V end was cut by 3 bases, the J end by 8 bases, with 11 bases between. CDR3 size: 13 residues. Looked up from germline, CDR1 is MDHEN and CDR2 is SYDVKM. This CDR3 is CASSFGDKDIQYF. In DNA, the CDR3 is TGTGCCAGCAGTTTCGGGGATAAGGACATTCAGTACTTC.

CDR3 in amino acids: CASSLAQVLADEQFF. For the CDR3, the DNA is TGTGCCAGCAGCTTAGCGCAGGTACTCGCCGATGAGCAGTTCTTC. This sequence joins TRBV7-2 and TRBJ2-1, with D uncertain. This CDR3 comprises 15 residues. Germline V CDR1 and CDR2: SGHTA, FQGNSA. Deletions cut 0 bases from V and 8 bases from J, with 14 bases between.

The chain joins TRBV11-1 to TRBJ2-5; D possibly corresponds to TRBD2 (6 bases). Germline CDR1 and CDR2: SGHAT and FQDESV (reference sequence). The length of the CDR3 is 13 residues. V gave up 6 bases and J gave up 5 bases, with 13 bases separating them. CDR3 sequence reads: CASRPVGGETQYF. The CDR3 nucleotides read TGTGCCAGCAGACCCGTTGGAGGGGAGACCCAGTACTTC.

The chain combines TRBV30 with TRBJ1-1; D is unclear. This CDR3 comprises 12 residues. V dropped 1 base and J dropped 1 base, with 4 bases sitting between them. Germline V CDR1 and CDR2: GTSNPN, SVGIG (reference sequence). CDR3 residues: CAWSGQNTEAFF. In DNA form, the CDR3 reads TGTGCCTGGAGTGGTCAGAACACTGAAGCTTTCTTT.

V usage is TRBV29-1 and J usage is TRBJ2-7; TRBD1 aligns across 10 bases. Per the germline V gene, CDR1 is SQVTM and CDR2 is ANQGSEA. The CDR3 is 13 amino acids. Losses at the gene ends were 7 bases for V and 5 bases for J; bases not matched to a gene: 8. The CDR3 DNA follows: TGCAGCGCCTATGACAGGGGGCGCGACGAGCAGTACTTC. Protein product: CSAYDRGRDEQYF.

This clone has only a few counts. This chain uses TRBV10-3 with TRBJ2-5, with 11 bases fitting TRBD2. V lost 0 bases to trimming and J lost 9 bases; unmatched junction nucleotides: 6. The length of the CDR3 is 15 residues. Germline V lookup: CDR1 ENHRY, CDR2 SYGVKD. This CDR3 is CAISESASGGLAQYF. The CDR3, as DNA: TGTGCCATCAGTGAGTCCGCTAGCGGGGGGTTGGCCCAGTACTTC.

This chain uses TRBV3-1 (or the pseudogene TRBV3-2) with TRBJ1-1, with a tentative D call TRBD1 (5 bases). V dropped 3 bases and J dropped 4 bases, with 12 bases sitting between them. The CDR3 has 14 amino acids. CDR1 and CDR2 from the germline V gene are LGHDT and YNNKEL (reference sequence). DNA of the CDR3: TGTGCCAGCAGCCAGGTACATCAGGGCACTGAAGCTTTCTTT. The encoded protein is CASSQVHQGTEAFF.